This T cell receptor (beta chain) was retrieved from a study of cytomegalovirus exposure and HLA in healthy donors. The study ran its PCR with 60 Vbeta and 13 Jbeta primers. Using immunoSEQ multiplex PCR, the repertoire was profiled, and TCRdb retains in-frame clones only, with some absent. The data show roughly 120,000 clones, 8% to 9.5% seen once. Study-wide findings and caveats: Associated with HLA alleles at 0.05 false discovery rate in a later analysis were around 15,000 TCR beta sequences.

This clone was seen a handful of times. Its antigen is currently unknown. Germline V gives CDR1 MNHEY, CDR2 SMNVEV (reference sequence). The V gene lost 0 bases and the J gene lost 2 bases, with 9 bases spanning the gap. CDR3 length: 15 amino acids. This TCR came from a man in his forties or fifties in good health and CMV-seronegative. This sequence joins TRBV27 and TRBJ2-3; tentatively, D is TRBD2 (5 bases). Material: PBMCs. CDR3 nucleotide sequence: TGTGCCAGCAGTTTATCACCGGGGTCCACAGATACGCAGTATTTT. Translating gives CASSLSPGSTDTQYF.